Listed here is a single TCR beta chain. Libraries were prepared by immunoSEQ multiplex PCR; TCRdb keeps only in-frame clonotypes and omits some of them. The repertoire holds some 38,000 clones, with about 95% as singletons. This specimen belongs to a study of T cell changes during pregnancy in multiple sclerosis. The germline V and J ends were trimmed by 1 base and 6 bases, with 7 bases remaining between them. This CDR3 region has 12 residues. The germline V gene has CDR1 SGHRS and CDR2 YFSETQ. The input for sequencing was CD4+ T cells from peripheral blood mononuclear cells, taken in the second trimester of pregnancy. The clonotype was recovered from a female donor with multiple sclerosis, enrolled in a pregnancy study. The chain joins TRBV5-1 to TRBJ1-2; D might be TRBD1 (5 bases). This chain's CDR3 is CASSLSGDGYTF. The CDR3 nucleotides read TGCGCCAGCAGCTTGTCGGGGGATGGCTACACCTTC.